These 6 T cell receptor beta chains originate from one sample sequenced in a study of blood T cells in healthy people across ages. Alongside a J-beta primer mix, a sample-barcoded 5' primer served in a second PCR lasting about 7 to 11 cycles. TCRdb re-analysed the 5' RACE reads in MiXCR, keeping a single row per CDR3 protein. The profile shows approximately 1.5 million distinct CDR3 sequences, about 42% of them singletons. Sequencing was carried out using blood. These receptors originate from a woman aged 18-35 years in good health.

This rearrangement joins TRBV11-2 to TRBJ2-1; TRBD1 aligns across 9 bases. The V segment lost 6 bases and the J segment 10 bases; nucleotides outside the gene matches: 1. CDR3 length: 11 amino acids. Germline V lookup: CDR1 SGHAT, CDR2 FQNNGV. The CDR3 nucleotides are TGTGCCAGCAGTACAGGGGGCGAGCAGTTCTTC. Protein product: CASSTGGEQFF.

This chain uses TRBV19 with TRBJ2-7; D might be TRBD2 (5 bases). Trimming removed 6 bases from V and 3 bases from J, with 12 bases in between. Per germline, CDR1 LNHDA and CDR2 SQIVND (reference sequence). The length of the CDR3 is 13 residues. Here the CDR3 DNA reads TGTGCCAGTAGGAAGCCGGGGAGCTACGAGCAGTACTTC. Amino acids: CASRKPGSYEQYF.

This clonotype was picked up a small number of times. This chain uses TRBV6-6 with TRBJ2-7; D might be TRBD1 (5 bases). The CDR3 runs 14 residues. Trimming removed 8 bases from V and 2 bases from J, with 16 bases in between. CDR1 and CDR2 (germline): MNHNY, SVGAGI (reference sequence). The CDR3 loop is CASQGFGVTYEQYF. The CDR3 DNA sequence: TGTGCCAGCCAGGGTTTTGGGGTTACCTACGAGCAGTACTTC.

This clonotype appeared a few times. This chain joins TRBV3-1 and TRBJ1-2; D is undetermined. V lost 0 bases and J 8 bases, leaving 16 bases between the germline ends. Germline V gives CDR1 LGHDT, CDR2 YNNKEL (reference sequence). CDR3 size: 15 residues. CDR3 residues: CASSQDITDAEGYTF. In DNA form, the CDR3 reads TGTGCCAGCAGCCAAGATATAACAGACGCGGAAGGCTACACCTTC.

This chain joins TRBV5-1 and TRBJ1-1; 8 bases fit TRBD1. V trimming: 4 bases; J trimming: 3 bases; junction bases outside the gene matches: 5. Germline assignment: CDR1 SGHRS and CDR2 YFSETQ. CDR3 length: 14 amino acids. CDR3 loop: CASSPDRDHTEAFF. CDR3 DNA: TGCGCCAGCAGCCCGGACAGGGATCACACTGAAGCTTTCTTT.

This clonotype was observed a few times. The V call is TRBV10-3, the J call TRBJ2-7; D is perhaps TRBD2 (5 bases). Germline V CDR1 and CDR2: ENHRY, SYGVKD. The CDR3 extends over 12 amino acids. V dropped 2 bases and J dropped 10 bases, with 12 bases sitting between them. The DNA for the CDR3 is TGTGCCATCAGTGAGGACGGACTGGTACAGTACTTC. It is translated as CAISEDGLVQYF.